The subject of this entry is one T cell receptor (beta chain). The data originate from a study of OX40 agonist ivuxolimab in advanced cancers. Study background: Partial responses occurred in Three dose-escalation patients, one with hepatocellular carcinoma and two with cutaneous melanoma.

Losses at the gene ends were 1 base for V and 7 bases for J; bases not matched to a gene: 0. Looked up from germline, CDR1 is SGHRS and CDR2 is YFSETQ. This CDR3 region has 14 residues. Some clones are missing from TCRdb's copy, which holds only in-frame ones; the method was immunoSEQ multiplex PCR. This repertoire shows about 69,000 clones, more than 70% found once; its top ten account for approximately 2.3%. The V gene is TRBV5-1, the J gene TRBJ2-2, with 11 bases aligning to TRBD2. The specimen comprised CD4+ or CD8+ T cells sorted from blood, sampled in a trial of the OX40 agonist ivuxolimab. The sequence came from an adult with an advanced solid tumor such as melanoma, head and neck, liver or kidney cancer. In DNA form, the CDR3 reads TGCGCCAGCAGCTTGACTAGCGGGAGCGGGGAGCTGTTTTTT. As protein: CASSLTSGSGELFF. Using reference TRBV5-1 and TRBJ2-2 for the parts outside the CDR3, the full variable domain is KAGVTQTPRYLIKTRGQQVTLSCSPISGHRSVSWYQQTPGQGLQFLFEYFSETQRNKGNFPGRFSGRQFSNSRSEMNVSTLELGDSALYLCASSLTSGSGELFFGEGSRLTVL.